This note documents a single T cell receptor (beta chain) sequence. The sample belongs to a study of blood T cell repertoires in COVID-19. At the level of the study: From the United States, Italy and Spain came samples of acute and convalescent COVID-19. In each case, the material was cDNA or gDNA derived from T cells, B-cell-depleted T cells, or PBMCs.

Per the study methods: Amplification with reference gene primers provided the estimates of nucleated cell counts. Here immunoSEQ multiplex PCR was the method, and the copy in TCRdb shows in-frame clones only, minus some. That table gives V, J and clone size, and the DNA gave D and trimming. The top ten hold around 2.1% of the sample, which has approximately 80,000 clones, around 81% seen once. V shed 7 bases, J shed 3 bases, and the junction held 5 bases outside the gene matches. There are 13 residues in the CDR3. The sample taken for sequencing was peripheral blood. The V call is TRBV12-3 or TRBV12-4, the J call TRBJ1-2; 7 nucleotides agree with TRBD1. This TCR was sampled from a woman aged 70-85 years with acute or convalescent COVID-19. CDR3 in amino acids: CASKQGYDYGYTF. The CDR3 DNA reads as TGTGCCAGCAAACAGGGGTACGACTATGGCTACACCTTC.